These 6 T cell receptor beta chains share one sample of origin, sequenced in a study of T cell repertoires in cytomegalovirus infection. TCRdb fed the reads into MiXCR, producing one record per CDR3 protein. The sample contains 150,000 to 200,000 distinct CDR3 sequences, roughly 30% of which appear only once. Sample: PBMCs. Receptors originate from a human donor in good health (CMV status not recorded). Some clones in this sample may be carry-over from other donors' samples.

This clonotype was counted ten times or more. The V and J genes are TRBV7-9 and TRBJ2-7; a possible D gene is TRBD2 (5 bases). Between the trimmed V and J ends, which lost 5 bases and 2 bases, there was a span of 10 bases. Germline V lookup: CDR1 SEHNR, CDR2 FQNEAQ (reference sequence). The CDR3 has 13 residues. The DNA for the CDR3 is TGTGCCAGCAGCCGGGGAGAAACCTACGAGCAGTACTTC. Translated: CASSRGETYEQYF.

This clonotype was observed at least ten times. The chain has TRBV7-2 and TRBJ1-3; D gene unclear. The germline CDR1 and CDR2 sequences are SGHTA and FQGNSA. This CDR3 region has 13 residues. V lost 5 bases to trimming and J lost 4 bases, with 9 bases between them. CDR3 nucleotide sequence: TGTGCCAGCAGCCACCAGACGGGAAACACCATATATTTT. Its protein product is CASSHQTGNTIYF.

This clonotype has a handful of counts. The chain couples TRBV7-2 to TRBJ2-1; the match to TRBD2 covers 13 bases. Looked up from germline, CDR1 is SGHTA and CDR2 is FQGNSA. The CDR3 extends over 15 amino acids. After removal of 6 bases from V and 6 bases from J, the junction contained 5 bases not matched to a gene. The CDR3 nucleotides are TGTGCCAGCAGACTAGCGGGGGGGCGGGGCAATGAGCAGTTCTTC. Amino acid sequence: CASRLAGGRGNEQFF.

V usage is TRBV10-3 and J usage is TRBJ2-7, with D possibly matching TRBD2 (5 bases). With 6 bases removed from V and 0 bases from J, the gap between germline ends came to 18 bases. Germline V gives CDR1 ENHRY, CDR2 SYGVKD. The CDR3 length is 16 residues. The CDR3 here is CAISEGLWQNSYEQYF. The CDR3 nucleotides are TGTGCCATCAGCGAGGGATTGTGGCAGAACTCCTACGAGCAGTACTTC.

This chain joins TRBV6-2 or TRBV6-3 and TRBJ1-1; the D gene is possibly TRBD1 (6 bases). The CDR3 length is 15 residues. V was clipped by 0 bases and J by 3 bases, with 11 bases between them. Germline V gene sequence: CDR1 MNHEY, CDR2 SVGEGT. CDR3 protein: CASSYSIGGYTEAFF. The DNA of the CDR3 is TGTGCCAGCAGTTACTCGATCGGGGGCTACACTGAAGCTTTCTTT.

The chain has TRBV6-9 and TRBJ1-6; the D is unclear. Germline V lookup: CDR1 MNHGY, CDR2 SVAAGI. This CDR3 is built from 16 residues. V dropped 10 bases and J dropped 0 bases, with 16 bases sitting between them. The CDR3 protein is CATTHPMSSYNSPLHF. CDR3 bases: TGTGCCACCACTCACCCCATGAGCTCCTATAATTCACCCCTCCACTTT.